The 18 T cell receptor beta chains below all came from one sample that was sequenced in a study of blood T cell repertoires in COVID-19. Here immunoSEQ multiplex PCR was the method, and the copy in TCRdb shows in-frame clones only, minus some. The table records under 200,000 clones, approximately 80% of them present only once. Sequenced: peripheral blood. These receptors were collected from an elderly woman with COVID-19, enrolled during active disease.

The V and J genes are TRBV4-1 and TRBJ1-5; possibly TRBD1 for D (5 bases). V lost 2 bases, J lost 6 bases, and 5 bases lay in between. This CDR3 is built from 12 residues. The V gene's germline CDR1 is MGHRA and CDR2 YSYEKL. The CDR3 spells CASSQQGQPQHF. Here the CDR3 DNA reads TGCGCCAGCAGCCAACAGGGTCAGCCCCAGCATTTT.

The V gene is TRBV7-6, the J gene TRBJ1-3; 8 bases map to TRBD1. The CDR3 is made up of 16 amino acids. The junction had 6 bases not matched to a gene; V was cut back by 5 bases and J by 0 bases. Germline V gene sequence: CDR1 SGHVS, CDR2 FNYEAQ. The CDR3 reads CASSPDRGYSGNTIYF. DNA for the CDR3: TGTGCCAGCAGCCCAGACAGGGGCTACTCTGGAAACACCATATATTTT.

This clone was seen once. V and J are TRBV5-1 and TRBJ2-1, with D tentatively TRBD2 (5 bases). CDR1 is SGHRS, CDR2 YFSETQ, per germline. The CDR3 runs to 14 residues. V dropped 0 bases and J dropped 5 bases, with 9 bases sitting between them. CDR3 in DNA: TGCGCCAGCAGCTTGGGTTCGGAGGACAATGAGCAGTTCTTC. Residues: CASSLGSEDNEQFF.

The V call is TRBV12-3 or TRBV12-4, the J call TRBJ1-3; D not resolved. Deletions cut 1 base from V and 4 bases from J, with 5 bases between. This CDR3 spans 13 amino acids. In nucleotides, the CDR3 is TGTGCCAGCAGTTTAGAAGAGGGAAACACCATATATTTT. As protein: CASSLEEGNTIYF.

The chain joins TRBV2 to TRBJ1-2; D may be TRBD1 (6 bases). Trimming pared 6 bases from V and 7 bases from J, leaving 15 bases between. The CDR3 covers 13 residues. The germline V gene encodes CDR1 SNHLY and CDR2 FYNNEI. The CDR3 reads CASRNTQGLGYTF. CDR3 bases: TGTGCCAGCAGAAACACCCAGGGGCTTGGCTACACCTTC.

The genes are TRBV5-1 and TRBJ1-6, with 7 bases matching TRBD1. CDR1 is SGHRS and CDR2 is YFSETQ in the germline V gene. The CDR3 length is 14 residues. The V segment lost 0 bases and the J segment 8 bases; nucleotides outside the gene matches: 2. In DNA, the CDR3 is TGCGCCAGCAGCTTGGGGGACAGAGATTCACCCCTCCACTTT. It translates to CASSLGDRDSPLHF.

The chain is built from TRBV7-9 and TRBJ2-7, with a weak D call TRBD2 (6 bases). With 0 bases removed from V and 2 bases from J, the gap between germline ends came to 11 bases. The CDR3 consists of 15 residues. The germline V gene encodes CDR1 SEHNR and CDR2 FQNEAQ (reference sequence). The CDR3 sequence is CASSLALGLAYEQYF. The CDR3 DNA reads as TGTGCCAGCAGCTTAGCCCTGGGACTTGCCTACGAGCAGTACTTC.

V and J are TRBV29-1 and TRBJ1-1; no firm D call. Trimming stripped 6 bases from V and 3 bases from J, with 5 bases between. Per germline, CDR1 SQVTM and CDR2 ANQGSEA. This CDR3 is 10 amino acids long. CDR3 residues: CSVSDTEAFF. DNA for the CDR3: TGCAGCGTCTCAGACACTGAAGCTTTCTTT.

The chain couples TRBV5-1 to TRBJ2-7, with D possibly matching TRBD2 (6 bases). Germline assignment: CDR1 SGHRS and CDR2 YFSETQ. The CDR3 is 14 amino acids. V was trimmed by 0 bases and J by 4 bases, leaving 11 bases between them. CDR3 sequence: CASSLDGLPYEQYF. For the CDR3, the DNA is TGCGCCAGCAGCTTGGACGGACTACCTTACGAGCAGTACTTC.

The rearrangement joins TRBV3-1 (or the pseudogene TRBV3-2) to TRBJ1-6; 7 bases are a match to TRBD1. Trimming cost V 4 bases and J 5 bases; bases outside gene matches: 14. The germline CDR1 and CDR2 sequences are LGHDT and YNNKEL (reference sequence). The CDR3 loop spans 18 amino acids. This CDR3 reads CASSPTLPGTANNSPLHF. The CDR3, as DNA: TGTGCCAGCAGCCCAACTCTTCCCGGGACAGCCAATAATTCACCCCTCCACTTT.

The chain uses TRBV4-1 and TRBJ2-3, with TRBD2 as a possible D gene (5 bases). Germline assignment: CDR1 MGHRA and CDR2 YSYEKL. Deletions cut 1 base from V and 1 base from J, with 12 bases between. There are 16 residues in the CDR3. The CDR3 region has the DNA TGCGCCAGCAGCCAAGTCCGGGAACTTCGCACAGATACGCAGTATTTT. Protein product: CASSQVRELRTDTQYF.

CDR3 nucleotides: TGTGCCAGCAGCGAACGGGAAAGTGTAGATACGCAGTATTTT. This gives the protein CASSERESVDTQYF. The chain carries TRBV9 and TRBJ2-3, with D possibly TRBD2 on 5 matching bases. The CDR3 sequence is 14 residues long. Germline V lookup: CDR1 SGDLS, CDR2 YYNGEE. V was cut by 3 bases and J by 5 bases, with 13 bases left in between.

The chain combines TRBV5-4 with TRBJ1-6; D possibly corresponds to TRBD1 (6 bases). This CDR3 is 17 amino acids long. The V end lost 4 bases, the J end lost 6 bases, and 20 bases lay between the germline ends. Germline CDR1 SGHNT, CDR2 YYREEE (reference sequence). In DNA form, the CDR3 reads TGTGCCAGCAGCCCCCCCGGGGGGCAGGGCTTTAATTCACCCCTCCACTTT. The encoded protein is CASSPPGGQGFNSPLHF.

J is TRBJ2-3 and V is TRBV29-1; 7 bases agree with TRBD1. The CDR3 is 12 residues long. J gave up 8 bases and V 4 bases, and 6 bases lay outside the gene matches. In germline, CDR1 is SQVTM, CDR2 ANQGSEA. CDR3 region: CSVGGQGVTQYF. In DNA, the CDR3 is TGCAGCGTTGGGGGTCAGGGGGTTACGCAGTATTTT.

The chain combines TRBV3-1 (or the pseudogene TRBV3-2) with TRBJ2-4; 8 nucleotides match TRBD1. The length of the CDR3 is 13 residues. Germline V CDR1 and CDR2: LGHDT, YNNKEL (reference sequence). J lost 13 bases, V lost 0 bases, and 5 bases had no gene match. This chain's CDR3 is CASSQDRGQAQYF. CDR3 DNA: TGTGCCAGCAGCCAAGACCGGGGACAGGCACAGTACTTC.

The chain has TRBV1 and TRBJ2-1; TRBD1, the D gene given by the table, was not confirmed from the DNA. TRBV1 is designated a pseudogene. CDR3 size: 22 residues. The CDR3 DNA follows: TGCACCAGCAGCCAAATACTGAATTGGGACAGAGCGGCTATTATCCCATACAATGAGCAGTTCTTC. Encoded protein: CTSSQILNWDRAAIIPYNEQFF.

The rearrangement uses TRBV9 and TRBJ2-1; 7 bases line up with TRBD2. CDR1 is SGDLS, CDR2 YYNGEE, per germline. The CDR3 extends over 13 amino acids. V dropped 3 bases and J dropped 9; count of bases not matched to a gene: 6. CDR3 residues: CASSGPSGGEQFF. For the CDR3, the DNA is TGTGCCAGCAGCGGACCCTCGGGAGGTGAGCAGTTCTTC.

The gene calls are TRBV11-1 and TRBJ2-1, with 7 bases lining up with TRBD1. The CDR3 covers 15 residues. V gave up 6 bases and J gave up 6 bases; unmatched junction bases: 11. Germline V gene data show CDR1 as SGHAT and CDR2 as FQDESV (reference sequence). The chain's CDR3 is CASSFRDSYFNEQFF. CDR3 bases: TGTGCCAGCAGTTTCCGGGACAGTTATTTCAATGAGCAGTTCTTC.